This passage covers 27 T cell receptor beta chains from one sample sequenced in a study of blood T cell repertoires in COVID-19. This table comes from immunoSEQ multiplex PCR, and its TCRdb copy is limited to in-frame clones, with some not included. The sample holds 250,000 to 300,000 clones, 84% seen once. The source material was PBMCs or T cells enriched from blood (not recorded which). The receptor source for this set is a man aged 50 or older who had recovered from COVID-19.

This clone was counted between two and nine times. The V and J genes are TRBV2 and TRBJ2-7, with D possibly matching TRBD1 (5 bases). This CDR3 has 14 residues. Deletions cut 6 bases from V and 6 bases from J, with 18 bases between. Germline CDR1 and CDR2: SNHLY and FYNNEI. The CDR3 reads CASRTVSVRGEQYF. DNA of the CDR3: TGTGCCAGCAGGACAGTCTCAGTAAGGGGCGAGCAGTACTTC.

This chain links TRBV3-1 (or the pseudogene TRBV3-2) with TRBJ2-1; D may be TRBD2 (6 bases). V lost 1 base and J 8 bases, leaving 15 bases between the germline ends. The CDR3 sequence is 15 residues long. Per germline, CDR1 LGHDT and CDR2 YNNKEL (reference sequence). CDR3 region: CASSQAGVGRHEQFF. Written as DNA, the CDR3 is TGTGCCAGCAGCCAAGCGGGAGTGGGTAGACATGAGCAGTTCTTC.

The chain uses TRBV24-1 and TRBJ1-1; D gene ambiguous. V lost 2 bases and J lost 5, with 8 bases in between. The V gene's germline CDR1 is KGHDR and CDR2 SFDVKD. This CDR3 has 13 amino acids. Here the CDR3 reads CATSDWRGTEAFF. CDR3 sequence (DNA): TGTGCCACCAGTGATTGGCGGGGTACTGAAGCTTTCTTT.

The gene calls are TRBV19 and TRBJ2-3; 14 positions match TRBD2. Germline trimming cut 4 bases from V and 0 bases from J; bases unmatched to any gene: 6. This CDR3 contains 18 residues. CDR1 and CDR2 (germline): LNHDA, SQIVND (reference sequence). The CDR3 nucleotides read TGTGCCAGTAGTAGGGGACTAGCGGGAGAGGAGAGCACAGATACGCAGTATTTT. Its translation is CASSRGLAGEESTDTQYF.

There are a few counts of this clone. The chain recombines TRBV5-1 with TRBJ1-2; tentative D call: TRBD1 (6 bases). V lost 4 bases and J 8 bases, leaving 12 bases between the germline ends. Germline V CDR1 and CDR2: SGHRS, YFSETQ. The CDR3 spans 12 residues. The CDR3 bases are TGCGCCAGCAGCAACGACAGGAGGGGCTACACCTTC. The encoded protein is CASSNDRRGYTF.

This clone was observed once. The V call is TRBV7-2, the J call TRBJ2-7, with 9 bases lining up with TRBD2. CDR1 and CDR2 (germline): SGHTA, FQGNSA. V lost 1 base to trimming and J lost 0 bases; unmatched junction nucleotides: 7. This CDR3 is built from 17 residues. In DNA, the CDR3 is TGTGCCAGCAGCTTAGGGGTCAGCGGGGGGAACTCCTACGAGCAGTACTTC. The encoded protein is CASSLGVSGGNSYEQYF.

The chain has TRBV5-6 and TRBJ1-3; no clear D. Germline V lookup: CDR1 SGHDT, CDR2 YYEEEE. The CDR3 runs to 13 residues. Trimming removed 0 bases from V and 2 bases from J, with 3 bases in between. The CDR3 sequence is CASSLDTGNTIYF. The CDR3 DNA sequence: TGTGCCAGCAGCTTGGACACTGGAAACACCATATATTTT. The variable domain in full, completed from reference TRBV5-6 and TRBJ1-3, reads DAGVTQSPTHLIKTRGQQVTLRCSPKSGHDTVSWYQQALGQGPQFIFQYYEEEERQRGNFPDRFSGHQFPNYSSELNVNALLLGDSALYLCASSLDTGNTIYFGEGSWLTVV.

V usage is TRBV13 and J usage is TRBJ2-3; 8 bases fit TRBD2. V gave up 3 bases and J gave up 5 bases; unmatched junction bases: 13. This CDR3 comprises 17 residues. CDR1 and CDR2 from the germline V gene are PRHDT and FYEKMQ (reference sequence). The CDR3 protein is CASSFLRGAGEGDTQYF. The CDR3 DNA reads TGTGCCAGCAGCTTTCTGCGGGGGGCGGGAGAGGGAGATACGCAGTATTTT.

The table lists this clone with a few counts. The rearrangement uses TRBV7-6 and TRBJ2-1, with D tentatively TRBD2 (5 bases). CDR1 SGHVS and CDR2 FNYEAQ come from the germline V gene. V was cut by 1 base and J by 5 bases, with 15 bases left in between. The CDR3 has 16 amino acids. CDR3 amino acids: CASSLVSLAWDNEQFF. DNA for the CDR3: TGTGCCAGCAGCTTAGTTTCGCTAGCTTGGGACAATGAGCAGTTCTTC.

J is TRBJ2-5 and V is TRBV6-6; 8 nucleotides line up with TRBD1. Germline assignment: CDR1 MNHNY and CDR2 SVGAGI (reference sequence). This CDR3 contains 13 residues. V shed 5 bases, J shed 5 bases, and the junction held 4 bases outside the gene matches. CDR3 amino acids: CASSMDRAETQYF. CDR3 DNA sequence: TGTGCCAGCAGTATGGACAGGGCGGAGACCCAGTACTTC.

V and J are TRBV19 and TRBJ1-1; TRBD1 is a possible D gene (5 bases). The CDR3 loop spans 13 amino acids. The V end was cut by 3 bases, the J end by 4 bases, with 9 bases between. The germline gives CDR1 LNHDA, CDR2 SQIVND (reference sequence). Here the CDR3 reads CASSIGQSTEAFF. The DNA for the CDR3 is TGTGCCAGTAGTATCGGACAAAGCACTGAAGCTTTCTTT.

DNA of the CDR3: TGTGCCAGCAGTCTTAATGGACTAGCGGCCCAGTTCTTC. Protein product: CASSLNGLAAQFF. The chain has TRBV12-3 or TRBV12-4 and TRBJ2-1, with 10 positions matching TRBD2. After removal of 5 bases from V and 13 bases from J, the junction contained 8 bases not matched to a gene. The CDR3 totals 13 residues.

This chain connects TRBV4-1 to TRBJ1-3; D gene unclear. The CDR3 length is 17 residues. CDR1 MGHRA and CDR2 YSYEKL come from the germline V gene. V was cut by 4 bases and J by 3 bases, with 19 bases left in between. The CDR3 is CASSPSPSGFSGNTIYF. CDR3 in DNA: TGCGCCAGCAGCCCCTCCCCGTCGGGATTCAGTGGAAACACCATATATTTT.

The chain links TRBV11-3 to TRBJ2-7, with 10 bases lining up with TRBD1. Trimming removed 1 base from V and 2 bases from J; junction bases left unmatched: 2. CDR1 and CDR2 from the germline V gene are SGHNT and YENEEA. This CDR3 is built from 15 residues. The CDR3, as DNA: TGTGCCAGCAGCTTAGCTGGGACAGGGGCCTACGAGCAGTACTTC. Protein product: CASSLAGTGAYEQYF. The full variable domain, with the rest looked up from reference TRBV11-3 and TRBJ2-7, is EAGVVQSPRYKIIEKKQPVAFWCNPISGHNTLYWYLQNLGQGPELLIRYENEEAVDDSQLPKDRFSAERLKGVDSTLKIQPAELGDSAVYLCASSLAGTGAYEQYFGPGTRLTVT.

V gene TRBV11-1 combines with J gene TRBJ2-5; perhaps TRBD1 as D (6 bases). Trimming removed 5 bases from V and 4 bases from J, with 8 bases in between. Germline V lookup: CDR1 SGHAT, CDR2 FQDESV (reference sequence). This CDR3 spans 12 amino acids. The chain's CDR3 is CASSPDRETQYF. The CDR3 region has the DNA TGTGCCAGCAGCCCGGACAGAGAGACCCAGTACTTC.

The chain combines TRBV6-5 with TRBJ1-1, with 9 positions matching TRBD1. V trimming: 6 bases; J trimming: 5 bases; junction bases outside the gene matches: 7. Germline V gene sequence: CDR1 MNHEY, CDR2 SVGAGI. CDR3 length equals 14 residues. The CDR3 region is CASSAGTGRTEAFF. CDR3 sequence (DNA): TGTGCCAGCAGCGCCGGGACAGGGCGGACTGAAGCTTTCTTT.

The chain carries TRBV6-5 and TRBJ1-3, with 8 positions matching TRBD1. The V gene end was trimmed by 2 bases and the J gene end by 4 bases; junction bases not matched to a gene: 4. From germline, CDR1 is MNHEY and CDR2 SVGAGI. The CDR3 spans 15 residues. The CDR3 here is CASSYGQGVGNTIYF. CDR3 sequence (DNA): TGTGCCAGCAGTTACGGACAGGGCGTCGGAAACACCATATATTTT.

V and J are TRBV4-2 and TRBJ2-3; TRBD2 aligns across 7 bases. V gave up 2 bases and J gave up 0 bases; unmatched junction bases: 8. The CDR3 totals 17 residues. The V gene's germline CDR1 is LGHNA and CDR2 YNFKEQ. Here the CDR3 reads CASSQLGRLRSTDTQYF. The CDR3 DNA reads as TGTGCCAGCAGCCAACTCGGGAGGCTTCGAAGCACAGATACGCAGTATTTT.

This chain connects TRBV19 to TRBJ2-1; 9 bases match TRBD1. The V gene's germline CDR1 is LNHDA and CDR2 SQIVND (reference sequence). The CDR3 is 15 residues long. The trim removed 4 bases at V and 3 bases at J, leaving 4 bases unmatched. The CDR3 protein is CASSRGTGNYNEQFF. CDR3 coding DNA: TGTGCCAGTAGTAGAGGGACAGGGAACTACAATGAGCAGTTCTTC.

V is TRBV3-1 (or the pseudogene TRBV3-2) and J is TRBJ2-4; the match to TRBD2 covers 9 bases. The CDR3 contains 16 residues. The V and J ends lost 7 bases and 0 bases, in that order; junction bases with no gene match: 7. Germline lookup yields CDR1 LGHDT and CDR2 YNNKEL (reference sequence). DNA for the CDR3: TGTGCCAGCAACCGACTAGCGGATTTAGCCAAAAACATTCAGTACTTC. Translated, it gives CASNRLADLAKNIQYF.

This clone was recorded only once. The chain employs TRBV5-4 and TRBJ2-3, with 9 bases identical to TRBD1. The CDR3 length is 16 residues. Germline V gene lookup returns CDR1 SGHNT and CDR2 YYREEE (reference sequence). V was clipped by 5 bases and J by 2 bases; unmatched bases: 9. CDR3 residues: CASSSKDRGYTDTQYF. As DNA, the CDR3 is TGTGCCAGCAGTTCGAAGGACAGGGGCTACACAGATACGCAGTATTTT.

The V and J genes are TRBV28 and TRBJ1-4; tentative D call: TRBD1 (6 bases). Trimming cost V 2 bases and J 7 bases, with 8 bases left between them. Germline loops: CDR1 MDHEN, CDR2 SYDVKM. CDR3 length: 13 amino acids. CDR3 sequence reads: CASSLLQGEKLFF. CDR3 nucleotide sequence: TGTGCCAGCAGTTTACTACAGGGTGAAAAACTGTTTTTT.

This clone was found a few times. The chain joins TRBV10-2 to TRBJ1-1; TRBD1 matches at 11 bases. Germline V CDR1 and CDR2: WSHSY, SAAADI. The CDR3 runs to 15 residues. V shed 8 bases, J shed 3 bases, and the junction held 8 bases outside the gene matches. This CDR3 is CASSWTGGLDTEAFF. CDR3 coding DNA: TGCGCCAGCTCCTGGACAGGGGGCTTGGACACTGAAGCTTTCTTT.

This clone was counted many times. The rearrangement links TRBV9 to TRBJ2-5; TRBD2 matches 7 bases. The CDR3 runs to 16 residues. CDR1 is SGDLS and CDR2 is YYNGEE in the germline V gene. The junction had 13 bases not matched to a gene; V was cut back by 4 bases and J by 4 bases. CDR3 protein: CASSIVGTNNPETQYF. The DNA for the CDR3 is TGTGCCAGCAGCATCGTCGGGACTAATAATCCAGAGACCCAGTACTTC.

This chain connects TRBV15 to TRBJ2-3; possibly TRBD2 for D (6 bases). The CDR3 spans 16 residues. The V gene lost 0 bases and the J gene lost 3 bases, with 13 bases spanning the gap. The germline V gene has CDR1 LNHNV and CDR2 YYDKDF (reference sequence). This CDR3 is CATSRDPGVGTDTQYF. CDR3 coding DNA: TGTGCCACCAGCAGAGATCCGGGAGTAGGGACAGATACGCAGTATTTT.

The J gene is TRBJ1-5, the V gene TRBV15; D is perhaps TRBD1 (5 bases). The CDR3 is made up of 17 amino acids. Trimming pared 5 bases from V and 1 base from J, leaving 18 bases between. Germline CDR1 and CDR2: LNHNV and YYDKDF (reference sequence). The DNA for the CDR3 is TGTGCCACCAGCCACCCCCGAGGAGGGGTGAGCAATCAGCCCCAGCATTTT. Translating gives CATSHPRGGVSNQPQHF.

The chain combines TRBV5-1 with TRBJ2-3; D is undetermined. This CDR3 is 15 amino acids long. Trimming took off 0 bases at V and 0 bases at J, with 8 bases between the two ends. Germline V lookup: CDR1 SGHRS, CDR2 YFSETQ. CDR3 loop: CASSLDRPSTDTQYF. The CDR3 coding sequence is TGCGCCAGCAGCTTGGACAGACCTAGCACAGATACGCAGTATTTT.